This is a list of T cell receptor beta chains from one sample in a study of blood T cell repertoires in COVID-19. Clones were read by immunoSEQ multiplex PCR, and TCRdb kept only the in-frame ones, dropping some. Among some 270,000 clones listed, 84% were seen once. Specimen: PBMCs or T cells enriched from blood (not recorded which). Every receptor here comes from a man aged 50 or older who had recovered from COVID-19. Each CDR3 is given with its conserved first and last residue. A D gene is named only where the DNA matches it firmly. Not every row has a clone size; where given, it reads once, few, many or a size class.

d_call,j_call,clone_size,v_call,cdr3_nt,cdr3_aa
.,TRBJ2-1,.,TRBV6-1,TGTGCCAGCAGTGAAGCCGCCGGGGGAGCTGAGCAGTTCTTC,CASSEAAGGAEQFF
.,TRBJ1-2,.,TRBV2,TGTGCCAGCAGCCCGATGAGTTATGGCTACACCTTC,CASSPMSYGYTF
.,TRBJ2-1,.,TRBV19,TGTGCCAGTAAGTCGAGGAAGGGGGGGACCTCCTACAATGAGCAGTTCTTC,CASKSRKGGTSYNEQFF
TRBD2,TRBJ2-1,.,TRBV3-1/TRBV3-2,TGTGCCAGCAGCGGGACTAGCGGAAATGAGCAGTTCTTC,CASSGTSGNEQFF
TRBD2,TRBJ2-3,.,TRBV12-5,TGTGCTAGTGCCCATGGACTAGGCCCAACTAGCACAGATACGCAGTATTTT,CASAHGLGPTSTDTQYF
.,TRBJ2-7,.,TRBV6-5,TGTGCCGCCCAGGGAAAGGTGTACGAGCAGTACTTC,CAAQGKVYEQYF
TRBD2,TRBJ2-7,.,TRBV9,TGTGCCAGCATCGGGGGGGCCTCCTACGAGCAGTACTTC,CASIGGASYEQYF
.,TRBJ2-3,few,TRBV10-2,TGCGCCAGCAGTGAGTCGAGCGTAGGAGGTCCGGATACGCAGTATTTT,CASSESSVGGPDTQYF
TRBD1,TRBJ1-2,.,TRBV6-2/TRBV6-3,TGTGCCAGCAGTTACGGGACAGGGACCTACACCTTC,CASSYGTGTYTF
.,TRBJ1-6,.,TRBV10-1,TGCGCCAGCTCGAGCTCCTATAATTCACCCCTCCACTTT,CASSSSYNSPLHF